These 22 T cell receptor beta chains came from one sample sequenced in a study of CD8 T cells in Susac syndrome. It was with random hexamers that roughly 0.5 to 1 ug RNA was reverse transcribed. TCRdb redid the calling of the immunoSEQ multiplex PCR reads with MiXCR, one entry per CDR3 protein. The top ten hold more than 0.075% of the sample, which has 120,000 to 150,000 distinct CDR3 sequences, around 95% seen once. Sample: CD4+ T cells from PBMCs. These receptors all come from a human donor with Susac syndrome.

The V and J genes are TRBV20-1 and TRBJ1-1; weak D call: TRBD1 (5 bases). Germline V gene lookup returns CDR1 DFQATT and CDR2 SNEGSKA (reference sequence). The CDR3 runs to 12 residues. V shed 6 bases and J shed 4 bases, with 12 bases lying between them. This chain's CDR3 is CSAGPGTTEAFF. The CDR3 nucleotides read TGCAGTGCCGGGCCGGGGACCACTGAAGCTTTCTTT.

V gene TRBV29-1 combines with J gene TRBJ1-1, with D hard to call. CDR1 and CDR2 from the germline V gene are SQVTM and ANQGSEA. Trimming took off 4 bases at V and 10 bases at J, with 16 bases between the two ends. The CDR3 covers 12 residues. The CDR3: CSVVLPGVGAFF. In DNA form, the CDR3 reads TGCAGCGTTGTACTCCCTGGGGTTGGAGCTTTCTTT.

V is TRBV12-3 or TRBV12-4 and J is TRBJ2-7; 7 positions agree with TRBD1. J lost 3 bases, V lost 6 bases, and 11 bases had no gene match. The CDR3 totals 15 residues. The CDR3 DNA reads TGTGCCAGCAGCACACCCACCACAGGGGTCTACGAGCAGTACTTC. Translated, it gives CASSTPTTGVYEQYF.

This chain joins TRBV2 and TRBJ2-1; tentative D call: TRBD2 (5 bases). The germline V gene encodes CDR1 SNHLY and CDR2 FYNNEI. The ends were cut back, 6 bases at V and 0 bases at J, with 12 bases in the middle. The CDR3 has 15 residues. The CDR3 bases are TGTGCCAGCAGGGTAGCGCAGAGCTCCTACAATGAGCAGTTCTTC. Translation gives CASRVAQSSYNEQFF.

The chain uses TRBV4-1 and TRBJ2-3, with a tentative D call TRBD1 (6 bases). The CDR3 is 14 residues long. Germline assignment: CDR1 MGHRA and CDR2 YSYEKL. Deletions cut 1 base from V and 5 bases from J, with 10 bases between. The CDR3 loop reads CASSQGQERDTQYF. The CDR3 DNA follows: TGCGCCAGCAGCCAAGGACAGGAGAGAGATACGCAGTATTTT.

The CDR3 loop is CASSPLGSRSTNGYTF. The CDR3 DNA reads as TGTGCCAGCTCACCACTGGGCAGCCGTTCCACAAATGGCTACACCTTC. The chain recombines TRBV18 with TRBJ1-2; D is undetermined. With 1 base removed from V and 6 bases from J, the gap between germline ends came to 18 bases. This CDR3 is 16 amino acids long. Looked up from germline, CDR1 is KGHSH and CDR2 is LQKENI.

The genes are TRBV5-1 and TRBJ1-1, with D perhaps TRBD1 (6 bases). CDR1 is SGHRS and CDR2 is YFSETQ in the germline V gene. CDR3 length equals 15 residues. V lost 7 bases to trimming and J lost 5 bases, with 21 bases between them. CDR3 coding DNA: TGCGCCAGCCATGGGGGGGCGGGGGCGCGGACTGAAGCTTTCTTT. Encoded protein: CASHGGAGARTEAFF.

The chain carries TRBV7-3 and TRBJ2-1; 12 bases are a match to TRBD2. The V gene end was trimmed by 6 bases and the J gene end by 9 bases; junction bases not matched to a gene: 12. This CDR3 has 16 amino acids. Germline V gene data show CDR1 as SGHTA and CDR2 as FQGTGA. DNA of the CDR3: TGTGCCAGCAGACTCCAGCTAGCGGGAGGGCCGGGTGAGCAGTTCTTC. Encoded protein: CASRLQLAGGPGEQFF.

The chain carries TRBV23-1 and TRBJ2-5, with 9 positions matching TRBD1. TRBV23-1 has ORF status, its function being uncertain. J was trimmed by 4 bases and V by 7 bases; bases with no gene match: 10. The CDR3 sequence is 15 residues long. CDR3 nucleotide sequence: TGCGCCAGCACCCTGGGACAGGGAGGCGGAGAGACCCAGTACTTC. Its protein product is CASTLGQGGGETQYF.

The genes are TRBV29-1 and TRBJ2-1, with 13 bases aligning to TRBD2. V was clipped by 6 bases and J by 5 bases; unmatched bases: 7. The CDR3 length is 15 residues. Germline loops: CDR1 SQVTM, CDR2 ANQGSEA. The CDR3 loop reads CSVQGLAGRDNEQFF. DNA of the CDR3: TGCAGCGTCCAGGGACTAGCGGGGCGGGACAATGAGCAGTTCTTC.

The rearrangement joins TRBV29-1 to TRBJ1-1; perhaps TRBD1 as D (6 bases). Trimming stripped 8 bases from V and 1 base from J, with 20 bases between. This CDR3 is built from 15 residues. Germline CDR1 and CDR2: SQVTM and ANQGSEA. CDR3 DNA: TGCAGCTTTATCCTTCAGGGGATGAGGAACACTGAAGCTTTCTTT. Translated: CSFILQGMRNTEAFF. Together with reference TRBV29-1 and TRBJ1-1, the CDR3 gives the full variable domain: SAVISQKPSRDICQRGTSLTIQCQVDSQVTMMFWYRQQPGQSLTLIATANQGSEATYESGFVIDKFPISRPNLTFSTLTVSNMSPEDSSIYLCSFILQGMRNTEAFFGQGTRLTVV.

Only one count was recorded for this clonotype. The chain's CDR3 is CASSPTTAKPNYGYTF. The CDR3 nucleotides are TGTGCCAGCTCACCAACAACAGCTAAACCTAACTATGGCTACACCTTC. The V call is TRBV18, the J call TRBJ1-2; D is undetermined. Germline CDR1 and CDR2: KGHSH and LQKENI. The V end was cut by 2 bases, the J end by 0 bases, with 13 bases between. The CDR3 is 16 amino acids.

The chain is built from TRBV19 and TRBJ1-1; 10 nucleotides align to TRBD1. The CDR3 is made up of 14 amino acids. V lost 6 bases and J lost 1; bases outside the gene matches: 2. Germline CDR1 is LNHDA and CDR2 is SQIVND (reference sequence). The CDR3 sequence is CASRTGGRNTEAFF. The CDR3 nucleotides read TGTGCCAGTAGGACAGGGGGCCGGAACACTGAAGCTTTCTTT.

CDR3: CASSEGWQIQPQHF. CDR3 sequence (DNA): TGTGCCAGCAGTGAAGGTTGGCAGATCCAGCCCCAGCATTTT. This chain links TRBV6-1 with TRBJ1-5; D is ambiguous. Germline V lookup: CDR1 MNHNS, CDR2 SASEGT. CDR3 length: 14 residues. With 1 base removed from V and 7 bases from J, the gap between germline ends came to 11 bases.

The J gene is TRBJ2-7, the V gene TRBV14; TRBD2 aligns across 9 bases. Per germline, CDR1 SGHDN and CDR2 FVKESK. The ends lost 4 bases at V and 2 bases at J; junction bases unmatched: 6. There are 15 residues in the CDR3. CDR3 residues: CASSRGRGGTYEQYF. Written as DNA, the CDR3 is TGTGCCAGCAGCCGCGGGAGGGGGGGTACCTACGAGCAGTACTTC.

The rearrangement uses TRBV20-1 and TRBJ1-2; D call uncertain. In germline, CDR1 is DFQATT, CDR2 SNEGSKA (reference sequence). V was pared by 4 bases and J by 0 bases, with 15 bases between. The CDR3 contains 15 residues. In DNA form, the CDR3 reads TGCAGTGCTACCTCCCGTGGTTTAGCTAACTATGGCTACACCTTC. Encoded protein: CSATSRGLANYGYTF.

The CDR3, as DNA: TGCAGTGAGCCCCGGGACAGCTTTCAGTACTTC. Protein: CSEPRDSFQYF. The V gene is TRBV20-1, the J gene TRBJ2-4, with 7 bases identical to TRBD1. The CDR3 loop spans 11 amino acids. V dropped 7 bases and J dropped 11; count of bases not matched to a gene: 8. Germline loops: CDR1 DFQATT, CDR2 SNEGSKA (reference sequence).

This chain connects TRBV20-1 to TRBJ2-3; no clear D gene. Germline-derived CDR1 and CDR2 are DFQATT and SNEGSKA (reference sequence). V shed 7 bases and J shed 8 bases, with 19 bases lying between them. The CDR3 spans 13 residues. The CDR3: CSVPLRSDGTQYF. The CDR3 coding sequence is TGCAGTGTCCCACTGAGATCAGACGGTACGCAGTATTTT.

This chain links TRBV20-1 with TRBJ2-5; a possible D gene is TRBD2 (6 bases). CDR1 is DFQATT, CDR2 SNEGSKA, per germline (reference sequence). The CDR3 is 15 amino acids. The ends were cut back, 1 base at V and 3 bases at J, with 15 bases in the middle. The CDR3 bases are TGCAGTGCTAGAGTGGCGGGACTCCAAAAAGAGACCCAGTACTTC. It specifies CSARVAGLQKETQYF.

The V call is TRBV29-1, the J call TRBJ2-1; 10 bases agree with TRBD2. CDR1 is SQVTM, CDR2 ANQGSEA, per germline. The V and J ends lost 4 bases and 7 bases, in that order; junction bases with no gene match: 4. This CDR3 has 13 amino acids. CDR3 protein: CSVGAGGFNEQFF. In DNA, the CDR3 is TGCAGCGTTGGAGCGGGAGGGTTTAATGAGCAGTTCTTC.

V is TRBV25-1 and J is TRBJ2-1, with 7 bases lining up with TRBD1. CDR1 and CDR2 from the germline V gene are MGHDK and SYGVNS. Trimming removed 3 bases from V and 6 bases from J; junction bases left unmatched: 8. This CDR3 has 15 amino acids. CDR3 in amino acids: CASSDTGATLNEQFF. In nucleotides, the CDR3 is TGTGCCAGCAGTGACACAGGGGCAACGCTCAATGAGCAGTTCTTC.

The rearrangement joins TRBV2 to TRBJ2-7; 10 bases are shared with TRBD1. CDR3 length: 15 amino acids. Per the germline V gene, CDR1 is SNHLY and CDR2 is FYNNEI. The V and J ends lost 6 bases and 2 bases, in that order; junction bases with no gene match: 7. The CDR3 here is CASSLPGQGTYEQYF. The CDR3 bases are TGTGCCAGCAGCCTCCCGGGACAGGGGACCTACGAGCAGTACTTC.